A single sample gave rise to the 21 T cell receptor beta chains below, sequenced in a study of shared clonotypes between healthy human individuals (dated by TCRdb to the early 2020s). Libraries came from the immunoSEQ multiplex PCR assay. TCRdb provides this immuneACCESS table in a form limited to in-frame rearrangements. Some clones are lacking; in checked studies, under half of them reflect an unresolved V gene, and why the rest are absent is not known. In this sample the table shows about 670,000 clones, 72% of which occur a single time. The ten largest clones represent less than 2% of the sample. Sequenced material: memory CD4+ T cells sorted from blood. The intended sense of this specimen's cell subset or site label: CD45RA-negative fraction. Receptors originate from a woman aged 30 to 39 in good health.

This sequence joins TRBV18 and TRBJ1-1; D not resolved. The CDR3 covers 15 residues. Germline V CDR1 and CDR2: KGHSH, LQKENI. The germline V and J ends were trimmed by 0 bases and 1 base, with 9 bases remaining between them. In nucleotides, the CDR3 is TGTGCCAGCTCACCACCAGGGATTCGGAACACTGAAGCTTTCTTT. Protein: CASSPPGIRNTEAFF.

The genes are TRBV5-1 and TRBJ2-7; 9 nucleotides agree with TRBD1. The CDR3 totals 19 residues. CDR1 and CDR2 (germline): SGHRS, YFSETQ. V shed 1 base, J shed 3 bases, and the junction held 17 bases outside the gene matches. The CDR3 is CASSLRGTGRRSGGYEQYF. CDR3 nucleotide sequence: TGCGCCAGCAGCTTGCGAGGGACAGGGAGAAGGAGCGGCGGCTACGAGCAGTACTTC.

The chain joins TRBV19 to TRBJ1-2, with 9 nucleotides matching TRBD1. Germline loops: CDR1 LNHDA, CDR2 SQIVND (reference sequence). This CDR3 comprises 14 residues. The V and J ends lost 4 bases and 3 bases, in that order; junction bases with no gene match: 3. DNA for the CDR3: TGTGCCAGTAGTACTTGGACAGGGGACTATGGCTACACCTTC. Translation gives CASSTWTGDYGYTF.

This clone has a count of ten or more. J is TRBJ2-3 and V is TRBV27; 7 bases are shared with TRBD2. The germline V gene has CDR1 MNHEY and CDR2 SMNVEV (reference sequence). The trim removed 6 bases at V and 7 bases at J, leaving 10 bases unmatched. CDR3 size: 14 residues. The CDR3 sequence: CASRIGGSSHTQYF. The DNA for the CDR3 is TGTGCCAGCAGGATCGGGGGGAGTTCCCATACGCAGTATTTT.

This chain joins TRBV7-9 and TRBJ2-3; D may be TRBD1 (6 bases). The CDR3 is 14 amino acids. CDR1 is SEHNR and CDR2 is FQNEAQ in the germline V gene (reference sequence). The V gene lost 5 bases and the J gene lost 2 bases, with 11 bases spanning the gap. CDR3 nucleotide sequence: TGTGCCAGCAGCCGCGGACAGATCACAGATACGCAGTATTTT. This encodes CASSRGQITDTQYF.

On this clone: Germline and junction disagree at one end, which may indicate a read error. This chain connects TRBV5-4 to TRBJ1-1; 9 bases are shared with TRBD1. CDR3 length: 19 amino acids. Germline-derived CDR1 and CDR2 are SGHNT and YYREEE (reference sequence). The CDR3 coding sequence is TGTGCCAGCAGCTCCCCACCGCCGGGACAGGGCGGCGTGAACGCTGAAGCTTTCTTT. Translated: CASSSPPPGQGGVNAEAFF.

This chain links TRBV29-1 with TRBJ2-7, with TRBD2 as a possible D gene (7 bases). Between the trimmed V and J ends, which lost 5 bases and 5 bases, there was a span of 16 bases. This CDR3 has 13 amino acids. Germline-derived CDR1 and CDR2 are SQVTM and ANQGSEA. CDR3 protein: CSVWGGGWDEQYF. The CDR3 DNA follows: TGCAGCGTTTGGGGAGGGGGTTGGGACGAGCAGTACTTC.

The chain recombines TRBV5-6 with TRBJ2-7, with 11 bases identical to TRBD2. With 2 bases clipped from V and 7 bases from J, the junction kept 8 bases outside the gene matches. The CDR3 runs to 15 residues. Germline CDR1 reads SGHDT; CDR2 reads YYEEEE. The CDR3 reads CASSFGLAGGLEQYF. CDR3 coding DNA: TGTGCCAGCAGCTTCGGGCTAGCGGGAGGTTTAGAGCAGTACTTC.

This clone was counted at least ten times. V and J are TRBV28 and TRBJ2-4, with D uncertain. The CDR3 has 12 residues. V was pared by 2 bases and J by 4 bases, with 3 bases between. Germline V lookup: CDR1 MDHEN, CDR2 SYDVKM. In nucleotides, the CDR3 is TGTGCCAGCAGTTTACAGAAAAACATTCAGTACTTC. As protein: CASSLQKNIQYF. Based on the CDR3 plus reference TRBV28 and TRBJ2-4, the full variable domain is DVKVTQSSRYLVKRTGEKVFLECVQDMDHENMFWYRQDPGLGLRLIYFSYDVKMKEKGDIPEGYSVSREKKERFSLILESASTNQTSMYLCASSLQKNIQYFGAGTRLSVL.

In the case of this clone: The identical CDR3 is also encoded by other nucleotide sequences in the sample. This chain joins TRBV7-9 and TRBJ1-1; 7 bases are shared with TRBD1. This CDR3 contains 15 residues. With V trimmed by 5 bases and J by 3 bases, 9 bases remained unmatched. From germline, CDR1 is SEHNR and CDR2 FQNEAQ (reference sequence). The CDR3 loop reads CASSPRQGGDTEAFF. In DNA, the CDR3 is TGTGCCAGCAGCCCACGACAGGGTGGGGACACTGAAGCTTTCTTT.

Only one count was recorded for this clone. The rearrangement joins TRBV2 to TRBJ2-7; D is unresolved. CDR1 SNHLY and CDR2 FYNNEI come from the germline V gene. The CDR3 is 13 amino acids. V lost 6 bases to trimming and J lost 8 bases, with 17 bases between them. The CDR3 DNA is TGTGCCAGCAGGGGCCCACCTGTCGCACAGCAGTACTTC. It codes for CASRGPPVAQQYF. Supplemented by reference TRBV2 and TRBJ2-7, the full variable domain reads EPEVTQTPSHQVTQMGQEVILRCVPISNHLYFYWYRQILGQKVEFLVSFYNNEISEKSEIFDDQFSVERPDGSNFTLKIRSTKLEDSAMYFCASRGPPVAQQYFGPGTRLTVT.

The chain combines TRBV18 with TRBJ1-5; D not certain. This CDR3 is 15 amino acids long. Germline V gene sequence: CDR1 KGHSH, CDR2 LQKENI. V shed 5 bases and J shed 2 bases, with 13 bases lying between them. The chain's CDR3 is CASSMGGPGNQPQHF. The CDR3 bases are TGTGCCAGCTCAATGGGAGGGCCCGGCAATCAGCCCCAGCATTTT.

The V gene is TRBV5-6, the J gene TRBJ2-7; 7 positions agree with TRBD1. J lost 3 bases, V lost 6 bases, and 15 bases had no gene match. There are 16 residues in the CDR3. CDR1 and CDR2 (germline): SGHDT, YYEEEE. CDR3 sequence reads: CASTVTGQLYLYEQYF. As DNA, the CDR3 is TGTGCCAGCACGGTAACGGGACAGCTATACCTCTACGAGCAGTACTTC.

This chain links TRBV5-4 with TRBJ1-5; 8 positions match TRBD1. Germline loops: CDR1 SGHNT, CDR2 YYREEE (reference sequence). Trimming at V came to 4 bases and at J to 3 bases, leaving 3 bases not matched to a gene. The CDR3 has 14 amino acids. The DNA for the CDR3 is TGTGCCAGCAGCAGACAGGGGAACAATCAGCCCCAGCATTTT. Protein: CASSRQGNNQPQHF.

This chain connects TRBV11-2 to TRBJ2-7; TRBD2 matches at 10 bases. This CDR3 has 13 residues. Trimming at V came to 3 bases and at J to 10 bases, leaving 6 bases not matched to a gene. The V gene's germline CDR1 is SGHAT and CDR2 FQNNGV. In nucleotides, the CDR3 is TGTGCCAGCAGCTTCCTAACTAGCGGGGTTCAGTACTTC. Translating gives CASSFLTSGVQYF.

This clone showed up just once. The CDR3 DNA is TGTGCCAGCAGTCATAGACAGGGGCTAGGGGATGAAAAACTGTTTTTT. Amino acids: CASSHRQGLGDEKLFF. This chain joins TRBV28 and TRBJ1-4; 8 positions match TRBD1. Germline-derived CDR1 and CDR2 are MDHEN and SYDVKM. V was clipped by 5 bases and J by 6 bases; unmatched bases: 11. The CDR3 runs to 16 residues.

This chain connects TRBV5-4 to TRBJ2-3; 7 nucleotides align to TRBD2. Germline assignment: CDR1 SGHNT and CDR2 YYREEE (reference sequence). The CDR3 is 16 residues long. Trimming cost V 0 bases and J 10 bases; bases outside gene matches: 14. The CDR3 region has the DNA TGTGCCAGCAGCTTGGATGTTGCGGGAGTGTTCCCATCGCAGTATTTT. It specifies CASSLDVAGVFPSQYF.

In its sample, this clone was seen many times. Distinct nucleotide sequences in the sample also encode this CDR3. This rearrangement joins TRBV7-2 to TRBJ1-3; D remains ambiguous. The germline V gene encodes CDR1 SGHTA and CDR2 FQGNSA. V shed 1 base and J shed 3 bases, with 1 base lying between them. CDR3 length equals 12 residues. CDR3 sequence: CASSLGGNTIYF. In nucleotides, the CDR3 is TGTGCCAGCAGCTTAGGTGGAAACACCATATATTTT.

This clone was seen many times. This chain links TRBV28 with TRBJ1-2, with D perhaps matching TRBD1 (6 bases). Germline CDR1 reads MDHEN; CDR2 reads SYDVKM. V dropped 8 bases and J dropped 8 bases, with 18 bases sitting between them. This CDR3 has 13 amino acids. CDR3 DNA: TGTGCCAGCCGCCCCGGGGGCCCTCTCGGCTACACCTTC. Residues: CASRPGGPLGYTF.

V usage is TRBV9 and J usage is TRBJ2-1, with no clear D. This CDR3 comprises 16 residues. V was shortened by 0 bases and J by 12 bases, with 22 bases between the two germline ends. The germline CDR1 and CDR2 sequences are SGDLS and YYNGEE. As DNA, the CDR3 is TGTGCCAGCAGCGTAGGAGGCCCAAGGAACCCCCCGGCGCAGTTCTTC. As protein: CASSVGGPRNPPAQFF.

This clone was counted between two and nine times. The chain has TRBV25-1 and TRBJ1-3; D is unresolved. The CDR3 is 15 residues long. The germline V gene has CDR1 MGHDK and CDR2 SYGVNS. V was pared by 4 bases and J by 7 bases, with 17 bases between. The DNA for the CDR3 is TGTGCCAGCAGTGGGAGACATTCACAGATTAACACCATATATTTT. It translates to CASSGRHSQINTIYF.